Following are 13 T cell receptor beta chains from one sample sequenced in a study of vaccination and CD4 T cells after COVID-19. Treatment in this sample: approximately nine-day PBMC culture with coronavirus spike peptide pools or control peptides (ViraFEST assay). No antigen has been identified for these receptors. The Oncomine TCR Beta short-read assay was applied to DNA of cultured CD4+ T cells. TCRdb re-derived calls from the PCR reads in MiXCR, one entry per CDR3 protein. The repertoire holds about 13,000 distinct CDR3 sequences, with about 60% as singletons. Sequenced input: CD4+ T cells from blood, cultured in vitro. The receptors stem from a human donor who had recovered from COVID-19.

This rearrangement joins TRBV20-1 to TRBJ1-4; TRBD1 might be the D (5 bases). This CDR3 spans 14 amino acids. CDR1 and CDR2 (germline): DFQATT, SNEGSKA (reference sequence). Trimming took 3 bases from V and 2 from J, leaving 10 bases between them. The CDR3 protein is CSARGGQTNEKLFF. CDR3 sequence (DNA): TGCAGTGCTAGGGGGGGTCAGACTAATGAAAAACTGTTTTTT.

This chain connects TRBV11-3 to TRBJ2-5, with D unresolved. Per germline, CDR1 SGHNT and CDR2 YENEEA. The CDR3 extends over 13 amino acids. V was trimmed by 3 bases and J by 5 bases, leaving 10 bases between them. The CDR3: CASSLGIVETQYF. Here the CDR3 DNA reads TGTGCCAGCAGCTTGGGTATAGTTGAGACCCAGTACTTC.

This clonotype appeared a few times. V gene TRBV19 combines with J gene TRBJ1-2, with D hard to call. V was clipped by 7 bases and J by 0 bases, with 15 bases between them. CDR3 length: 15 residues. The germline gives CDR1 LNHDA, CDR2 SQIVND (reference sequence). The CDR3 region is CASTLYGEANYGYTF. The CDR3 DNA reads TGTGCCAGTACCCTATACGGCGAAGCTAACTATGGCTACACCTTC.

CDR3 nucleotides: TGTGCCAGCAGCTCCAAGGACATGAACACTGAAGCTTTCTTT. It translates to CASSSKDMNTEAFF. The genes are TRBV7-8 and TRBJ1-1; weak D call: TRBD1 (5 bases). The germline V and J ends were trimmed by 4 bases and 0 bases, with 9 bases remaining between them. The V gene's germline CDR1 is SGHVS and CDR2 FQNEAQ. The CDR3 runs 14 residues.

The rearrangement uses TRBV6-1 and TRBJ1-1; a weak D match, TRBD1 (5 bases). The germline gives CDR1 MNHNS, CDR2 SASEGT. The CDR3 is 15 amino acids. V gave up 6 bases and J gave up 1 base, with 15 bases separating them. The CDR3 bases are TGTGCCAGCAGCCCTAATCCAGGGCCGAACACTGAAGCTTTCTTT. Translated, it gives CASSPNPGPNTEAFF.

The chain couples TRBV30 to TRBJ1-1, with a possible D match to TRBD1 (5 bases). The V gene lost 3 bases and the J gene lost 6 bases, with 14 bases spanning the gap. This CDR3 has 13 residues. Per germline, CDR1 GTSNPN and CDR2 SVGIG (reference sequence). CDR3 nucleotides: TGTGCCTGGAGCGTCGGGGGACGCGCTGAAGCTTTCTTT. Protein: CAWSVGGRAEAFF. The whole variable domain, filled in from reference TRBV30 and TRBJ1-1, reads SQTIHQWPATLVQPVGSPLSLECTVEGTSNPNLYWYRQAAGRGLQLLFYSVGIGQISSEVPQNLSASRPQDRQFILSSKKLLLSDSGFYLCAWSVGGRAEAFFGQGTRLTVV.

V gene TRBV30 combines with J gene TRBJ2-3; D is undetermined. The CDR3 is made up of 16 amino acids. CDR1 and CDR2 from the germline V gene are GTSNPN and SVGIG (reference sequence). V gave up 5 bases and J gave up 2 bases, with 20 bases separating them. CDR3 in amino acids: CAWGRTGPDSTDTQYF. As DNA, the CDR3 is TGTGCCTGGGGTAGAACCGGACCCGACTCCACAGATACGCAGTATTTT. The whole variable domain, filled in from reference TRBV30 and TRBJ2-3, reads SQTIHQWPATLVQPVGSPLSLECTVEGTSNPNLYWYRQAAGRGLQLLFYSVGIGQISSEVPQNLSASRPQDRQFILSSKKLLLSDSGFYLCAWGRTGPDSTDTQYFGPGTRLTVL.

This clonotype appeared a few times. The rearrangement joins TRBV15 to TRBJ1-3, with D unresolved. Trimming took off 3 bases at V and 2 bases at J, with 5 bases between the two ends. CDR3 length: 13 residues. Per the germline V gene, CDR1 is LNHNV and CDR2 is YYDKDF (reference sequence). DNA of the CDR3: TGTGCCACCAGCAGCGGGACTGGAAACACCATATATTTT. Translating it yields CATSSGTGNTIYF.

The chain employs TRBV28 and TRBJ1-5, with D possibly being TRBD1 (6 bases). The CDR3 spans 14 residues. From germline, CDR1 is MDHEN and CDR2 SYDVKM. V was clipped by 6 bases and J by 5 bases, with 14 bases between them. This CDR3 is CASSSQGHHQPQHF. The DNA for the CDR3 is TGTGCCAGCAGCTCTCAGGGGCATCATCAGCCCCAGCATTTT.

The count of this clonotype is one. J is TRBJ1-5 and V is TRBV28; the D is unclear. CDR1 is MDHEN, CDR2 SYDVKM, per germline. The CDR3 loop spans 16 amino acids. Trimming pared 3 bases from V and 0 bases from J, leaving 12 bases between. The CDR3 nucleotides read TGTGCCAGCAGTTTCCCGACAAGTTATAGCAATCAGCCCCAGCATTTT. Translation gives CASSFPTSYSNQPQHF.

This rearrangement joins TRBV10-3 to TRBJ2-3, with no clear D. Germline V CDR1 and CDR2: ENHRY, SYGVKD. Trimming removed 10 bases at V and 8 bases at J, with 22 bases between. The CDR3 is 14 amino acids. CDR3 DNA: TGTGCCACCTCGACGGGCCTCACGGTGGGTACGCAGTATTTT. It translates to CATSTGLTVGTQYF.

This clonotype appeared a few times. The chain joins TRBV20-1 to TRBJ1-3; the D is unclear. The CDR3 runs to 12 residues. Germline-derived CDR1 and CDR2 are DFQATT and SNEGSKA (reference sequence). The V gene lost 4 bases and the J gene lost 4 bases, with 8 bases spanning the gap. The CDR3 is CSATAGGNTIYF. CDR3 in DNA: TGCAGTGCTACGGCGGGGGGAAACACCATATATTTT.

The chain is built from TRBV6-1 and TRBJ2-7; D unresolved. Germline V gives CDR1 MNHNS, CDR2 SASEGT. V was pared by 1 base and J by 2 bases, with 12 bases between. The CDR3 sequence is 15 residues long. The CDR3 DNA is TGTGCCAGCAGTGAAGAAAGGTCCGCCCCCTACGAGCAGTACTTC. Its protein product is CASSEERSAPYEQYF.